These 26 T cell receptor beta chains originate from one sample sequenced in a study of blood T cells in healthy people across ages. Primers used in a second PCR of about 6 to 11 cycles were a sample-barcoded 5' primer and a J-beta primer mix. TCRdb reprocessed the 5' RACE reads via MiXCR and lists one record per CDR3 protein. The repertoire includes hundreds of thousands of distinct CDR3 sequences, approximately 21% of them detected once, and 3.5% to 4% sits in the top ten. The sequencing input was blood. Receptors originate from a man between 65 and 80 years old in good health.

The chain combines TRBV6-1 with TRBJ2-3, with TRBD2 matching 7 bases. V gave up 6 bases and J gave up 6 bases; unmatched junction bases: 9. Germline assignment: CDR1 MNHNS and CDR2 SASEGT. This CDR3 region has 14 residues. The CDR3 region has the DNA TGTGCCAGCAGAGCGGGACTGCTCGCGGATACGCAGTATTTT. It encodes CASRAGLLADTQYF.

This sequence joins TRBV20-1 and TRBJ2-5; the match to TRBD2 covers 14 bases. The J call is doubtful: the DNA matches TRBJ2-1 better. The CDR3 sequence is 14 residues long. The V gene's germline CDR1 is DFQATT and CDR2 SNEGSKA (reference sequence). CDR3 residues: CSLRGLAGVGEQFF. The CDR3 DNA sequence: TGCAGTCTCCGGGGACTAGCGGGAGTAGGAGAGCAGTTCTTC.

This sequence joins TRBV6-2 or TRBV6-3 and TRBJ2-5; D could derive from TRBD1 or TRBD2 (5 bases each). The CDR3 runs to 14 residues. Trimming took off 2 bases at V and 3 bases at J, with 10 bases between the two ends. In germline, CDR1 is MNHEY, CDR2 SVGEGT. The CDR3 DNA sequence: TGTGCCAGCAGTTACCGGGGCAGTGAAGAGACCCAGTACTTC. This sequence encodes CASSYRGSEETQYF.

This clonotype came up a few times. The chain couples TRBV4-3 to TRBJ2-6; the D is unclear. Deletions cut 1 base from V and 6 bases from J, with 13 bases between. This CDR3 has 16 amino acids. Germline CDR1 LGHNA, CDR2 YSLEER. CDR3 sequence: CASSQVVPAMANVLTF. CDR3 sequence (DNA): TGCGCCAGCAGCCAAGTAGTACCCGCTATGGCCAACGTCCTGACTTTC.

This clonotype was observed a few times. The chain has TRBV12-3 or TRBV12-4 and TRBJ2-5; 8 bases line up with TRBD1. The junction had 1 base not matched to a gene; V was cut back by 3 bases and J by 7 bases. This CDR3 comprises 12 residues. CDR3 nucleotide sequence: TGTGCCAGCAGTTTCGACAGGGGGACCCAGTACTTC. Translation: CASSFDRGTQYF.

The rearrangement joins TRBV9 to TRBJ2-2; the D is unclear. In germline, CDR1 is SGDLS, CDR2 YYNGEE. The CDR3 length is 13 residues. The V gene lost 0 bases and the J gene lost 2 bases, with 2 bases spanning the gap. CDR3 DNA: TGTGCCAGCAGCGTAGATAACACCGGGGAGCTGTTTTTT. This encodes CASSVDNTGELFF.

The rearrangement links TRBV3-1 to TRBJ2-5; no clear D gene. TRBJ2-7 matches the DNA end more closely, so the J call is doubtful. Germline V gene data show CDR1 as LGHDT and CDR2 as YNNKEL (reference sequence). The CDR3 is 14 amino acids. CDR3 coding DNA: TGTGCCAGCAGCTTCAACGGTGCCTCCTACGAGCAGTACTTC. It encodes CASSFNGASYEQYF.

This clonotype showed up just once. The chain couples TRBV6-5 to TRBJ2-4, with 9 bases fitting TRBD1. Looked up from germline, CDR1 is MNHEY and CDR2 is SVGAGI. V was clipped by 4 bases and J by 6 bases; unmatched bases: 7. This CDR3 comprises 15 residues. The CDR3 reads CASSSLDRGRNIQYF. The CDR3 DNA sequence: TGTGCCAGCAGTTCCTTGGACAGGGGACGAAACATTCAGTACTTC.

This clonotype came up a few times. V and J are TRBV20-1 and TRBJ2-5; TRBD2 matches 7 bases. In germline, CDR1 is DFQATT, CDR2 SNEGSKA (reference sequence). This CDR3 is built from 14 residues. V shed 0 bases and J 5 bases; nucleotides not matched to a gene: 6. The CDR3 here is CSARDPGLVETQYF. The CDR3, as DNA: TGCAGTGCTAGAGATCCCGGACTAGTCGAGACCCAGTACTTC.

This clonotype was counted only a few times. In DNA, the CDR3 is TGCAGTGCTAGAAATGAACAGAATGGAATTCGTGGCTACACCTTC. Amino acid sequence: CSARNEQNGIRGYTF. The chain has TRBV20-1 and TRBJ1-2, with D hard to call. CDR3 length: 15 residues. Trimming removed 2 bases from V and 7 bases from J, with 20 bases in between. CDR1 is DFQATT and CDR2 is SNEGSKA in the germline V gene (reference sequence).

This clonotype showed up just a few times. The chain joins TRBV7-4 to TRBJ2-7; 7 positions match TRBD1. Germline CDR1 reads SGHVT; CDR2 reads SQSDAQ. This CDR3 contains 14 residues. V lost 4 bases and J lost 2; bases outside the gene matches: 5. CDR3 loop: CASSWWDSPYEQYF. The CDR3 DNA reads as TGTGCCAGCAGCTGGTGGGACAGTCCCTACGAGCAGTACTTC.

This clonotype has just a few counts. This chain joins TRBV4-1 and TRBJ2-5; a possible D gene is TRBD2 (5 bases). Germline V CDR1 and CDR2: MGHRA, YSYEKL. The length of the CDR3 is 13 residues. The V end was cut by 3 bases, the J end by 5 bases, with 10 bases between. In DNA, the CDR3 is TGCGCCAGCAGCCATTTTGGGGAGGAGACCCAGTACTTC. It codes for CASSHFGEETQYF.

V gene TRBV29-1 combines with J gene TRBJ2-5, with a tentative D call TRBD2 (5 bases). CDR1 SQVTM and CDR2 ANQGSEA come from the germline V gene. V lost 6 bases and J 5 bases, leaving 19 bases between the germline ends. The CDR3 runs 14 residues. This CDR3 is CSVISSGVSETQYF. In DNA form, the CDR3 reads TGCAGCGTCATATCTTCCGGGGTTTCTGAGACCCAGTACTTC.

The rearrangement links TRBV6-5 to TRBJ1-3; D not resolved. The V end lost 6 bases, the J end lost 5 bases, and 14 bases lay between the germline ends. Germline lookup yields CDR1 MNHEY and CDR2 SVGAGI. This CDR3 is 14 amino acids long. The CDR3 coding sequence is TGTGCCAGCAGCCGGGAGATGGCAAGAAACACCATATATTTT. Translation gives CASSREMARNTIYF.

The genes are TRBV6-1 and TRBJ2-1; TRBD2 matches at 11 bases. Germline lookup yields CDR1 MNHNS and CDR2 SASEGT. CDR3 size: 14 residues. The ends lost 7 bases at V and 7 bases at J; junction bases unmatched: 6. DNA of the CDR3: TGTGCCAGCAAACTAGCGGGAGTTAGGAATGAGCAGTTCTTC. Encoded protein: CASKLAGVRNEQFF.

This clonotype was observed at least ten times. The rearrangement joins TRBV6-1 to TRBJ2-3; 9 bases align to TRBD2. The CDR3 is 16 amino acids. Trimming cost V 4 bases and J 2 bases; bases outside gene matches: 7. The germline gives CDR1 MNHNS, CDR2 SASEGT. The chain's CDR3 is CASSADLAGYTDTQYF. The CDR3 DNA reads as TGTGCCAGCAGTGCAGACCTAGCGGGGTACACAGATACGCAGTATTTT.

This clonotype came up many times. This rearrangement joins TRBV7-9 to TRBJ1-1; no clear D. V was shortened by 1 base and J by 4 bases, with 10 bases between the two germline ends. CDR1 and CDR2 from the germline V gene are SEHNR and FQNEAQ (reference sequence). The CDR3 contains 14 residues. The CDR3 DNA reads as TGTGCCAGCAGCTTAGTGGGGTCTGGCACTGAAGCTTTCTTT. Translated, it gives CASSLVGSGTEAFF.

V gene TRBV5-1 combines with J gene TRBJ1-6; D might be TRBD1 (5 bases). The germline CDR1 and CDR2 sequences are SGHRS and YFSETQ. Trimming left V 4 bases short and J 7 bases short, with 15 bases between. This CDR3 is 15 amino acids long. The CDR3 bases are TGCGCCAGCAGCATAGACAGCCAGCACAATTCACCCCTCCACTTT. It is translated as CASSIDSQHNSPLHF.

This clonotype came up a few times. CDR3 in DNA: TGTGCCAGCAGCCCCCAGGGCTTCTTTGGCTCCTACAATGAGCAGTTCTTC. Its translation is CASSPQGFFGSYNEQFF. The chain carries TRBV16 and TRBJ2-1; D perhaps matches TRBD1 (5 bases). Germline V lookup: CDR1 KGHSY, CDR2 FQNENV. There are 17 residues in the CDR3. The V end lost 4 bases, the J end lost 0 bases, and 16 bases lay between the germline ends.

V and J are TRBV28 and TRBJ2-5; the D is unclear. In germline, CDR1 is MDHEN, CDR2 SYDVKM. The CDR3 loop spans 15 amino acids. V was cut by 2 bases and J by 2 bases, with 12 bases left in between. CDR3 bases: TGTGCCAGCAGTTTACCCAAACAGAGTCAAGAGACCCAGTACTTC. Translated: CASSLPKQSQETQYF.

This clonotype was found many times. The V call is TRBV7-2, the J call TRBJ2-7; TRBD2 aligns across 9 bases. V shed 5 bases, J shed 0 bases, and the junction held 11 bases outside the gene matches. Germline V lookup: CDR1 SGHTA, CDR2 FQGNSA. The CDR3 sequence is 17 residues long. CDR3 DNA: TGTGCCAGCAGCGTACTATCCGGACTAGCGAACTCCTACGAGCAGTACTTC. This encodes CASSVLSGLANSYEQYF. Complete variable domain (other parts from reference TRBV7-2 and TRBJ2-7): GAGVSQSPSNKVTEKGKDVELRCDPISGHTALYWYRQSLGQGLEFLIYFQGNSAPDKSGLPSDRFSAERTGGSVSTLTIQRTQQEDSAVYLCASSVLSGLANSYEQYFGPGTRLTVT.

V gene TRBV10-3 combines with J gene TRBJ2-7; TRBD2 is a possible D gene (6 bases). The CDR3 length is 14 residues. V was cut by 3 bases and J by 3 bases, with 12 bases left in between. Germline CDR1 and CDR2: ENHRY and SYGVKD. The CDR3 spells CAISDRRGRYEQYF. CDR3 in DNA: TGTGCCATCAGTGACAGGCGGGGACGCTACGAGCAGTACTTC.

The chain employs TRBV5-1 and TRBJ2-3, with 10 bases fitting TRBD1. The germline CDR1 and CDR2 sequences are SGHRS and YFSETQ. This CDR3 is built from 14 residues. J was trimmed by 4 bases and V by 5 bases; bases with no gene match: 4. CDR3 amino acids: CASRPTGGADTQYF. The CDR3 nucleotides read TGCGCCAGCAGGCCGACAGGGGGCGCAGATACGCAGTATTTT.

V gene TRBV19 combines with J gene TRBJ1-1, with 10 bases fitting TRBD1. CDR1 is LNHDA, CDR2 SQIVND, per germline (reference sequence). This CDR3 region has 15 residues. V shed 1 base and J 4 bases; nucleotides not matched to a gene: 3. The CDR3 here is CASSIVGQGGTEAFF. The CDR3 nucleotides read TGTGCCAGTAGTATAGTCGGACAGGGGGGCACTGAAGCTTTCTTT.

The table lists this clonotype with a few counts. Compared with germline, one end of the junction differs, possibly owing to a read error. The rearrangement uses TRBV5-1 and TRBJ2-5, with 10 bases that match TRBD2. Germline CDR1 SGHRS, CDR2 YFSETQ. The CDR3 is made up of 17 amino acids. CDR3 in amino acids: CASSFPGLATMGETQYF. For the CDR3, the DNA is TGCGCCAGCAGCTTCCCGGGACTAGCGACCATGGGAGAGACCCAGTACTTT.

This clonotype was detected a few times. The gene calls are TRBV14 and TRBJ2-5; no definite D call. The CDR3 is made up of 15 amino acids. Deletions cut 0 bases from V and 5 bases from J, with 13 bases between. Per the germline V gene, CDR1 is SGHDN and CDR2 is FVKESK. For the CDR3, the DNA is TGTGCCAGCAGCCAAGAAACGATTTCGTACGAGACCCAGTACTTC. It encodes CASSQETISYETQYF.